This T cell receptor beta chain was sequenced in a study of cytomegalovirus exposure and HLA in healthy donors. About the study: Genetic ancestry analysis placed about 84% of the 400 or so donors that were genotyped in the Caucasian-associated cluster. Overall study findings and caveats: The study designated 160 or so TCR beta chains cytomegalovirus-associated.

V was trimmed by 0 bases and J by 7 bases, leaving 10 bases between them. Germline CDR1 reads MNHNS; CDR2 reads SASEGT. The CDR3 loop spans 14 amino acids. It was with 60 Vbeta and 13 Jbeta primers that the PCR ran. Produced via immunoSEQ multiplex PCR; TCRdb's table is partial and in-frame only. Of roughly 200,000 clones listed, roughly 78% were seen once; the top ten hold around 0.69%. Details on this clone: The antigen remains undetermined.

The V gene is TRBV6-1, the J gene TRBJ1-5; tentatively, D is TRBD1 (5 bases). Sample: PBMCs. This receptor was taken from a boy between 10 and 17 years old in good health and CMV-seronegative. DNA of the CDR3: TGTGCCAGCAGTGAAGCGGGGGGACGACAGCCCCAGCATTTT. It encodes CASSEAGGRQPQHF.